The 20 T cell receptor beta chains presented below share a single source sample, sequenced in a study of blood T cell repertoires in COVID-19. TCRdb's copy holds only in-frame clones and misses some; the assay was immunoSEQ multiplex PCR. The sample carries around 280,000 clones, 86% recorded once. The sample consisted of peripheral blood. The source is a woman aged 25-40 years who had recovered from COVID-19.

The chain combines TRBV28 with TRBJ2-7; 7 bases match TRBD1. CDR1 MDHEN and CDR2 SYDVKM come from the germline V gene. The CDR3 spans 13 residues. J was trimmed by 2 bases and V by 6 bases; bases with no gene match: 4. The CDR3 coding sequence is TGTGCCAGCAGCCCGACAGGGACCTACGAGCAGTACTTC. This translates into CASSPTGTYEQYF.

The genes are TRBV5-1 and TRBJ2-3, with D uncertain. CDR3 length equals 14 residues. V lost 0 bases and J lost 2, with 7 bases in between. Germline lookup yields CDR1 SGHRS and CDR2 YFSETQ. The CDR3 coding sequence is TGCGCCAGCAGCTTGGAGTCTAACACAGATACGCAGTATTTT. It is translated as CASSLESNTDTQYF.

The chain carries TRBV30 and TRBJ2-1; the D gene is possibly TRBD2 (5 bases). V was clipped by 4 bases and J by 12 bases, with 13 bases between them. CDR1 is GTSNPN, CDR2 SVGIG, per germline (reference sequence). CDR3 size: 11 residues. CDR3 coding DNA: TGTGCCTGGATGGACTGGACCGCGCAGTTCTTC. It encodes CAWMDWTAQFF.

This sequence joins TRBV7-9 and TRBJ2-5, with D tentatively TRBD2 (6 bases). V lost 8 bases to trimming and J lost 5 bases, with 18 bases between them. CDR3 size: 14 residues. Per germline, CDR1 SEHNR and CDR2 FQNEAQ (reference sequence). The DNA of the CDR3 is TGTGCCAGCGATTCCAGCGGGTCGGCGGAGACCCAGTACTTC. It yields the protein CASDSSGSAETQYF.

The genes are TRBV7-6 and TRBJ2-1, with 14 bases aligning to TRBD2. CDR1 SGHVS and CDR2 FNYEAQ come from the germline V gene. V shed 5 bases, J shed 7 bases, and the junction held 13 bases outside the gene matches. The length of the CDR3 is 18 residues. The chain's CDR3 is CASSPYSGTSGSKNEQFF. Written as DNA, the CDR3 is TGTGCCAGCAGCCCTTACTCCGGGACTAGCGGGAGCAAGAATGAGCAGTTCTTC.

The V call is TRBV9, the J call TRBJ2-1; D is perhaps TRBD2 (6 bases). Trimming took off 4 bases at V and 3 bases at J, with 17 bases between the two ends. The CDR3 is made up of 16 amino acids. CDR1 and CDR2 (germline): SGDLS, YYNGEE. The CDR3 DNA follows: TGTGCCAGCAGCCCACGGCCGGGACTGGGCTACAATGAGCAGTTCTTC. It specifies CASSPRPGLGYNEQFF.

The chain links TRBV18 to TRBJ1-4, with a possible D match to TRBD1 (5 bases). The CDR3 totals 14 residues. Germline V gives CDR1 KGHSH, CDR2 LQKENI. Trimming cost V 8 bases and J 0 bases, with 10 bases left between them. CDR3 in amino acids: CASHLGATNEKLFF. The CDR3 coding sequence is TGTGCCAGCCACCTAGGGGCAACTAATGAAAAACTGTTTTTT.

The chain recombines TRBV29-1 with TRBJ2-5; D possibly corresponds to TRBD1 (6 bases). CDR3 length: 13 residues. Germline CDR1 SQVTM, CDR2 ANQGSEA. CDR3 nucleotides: TGCACCGGACAGAACCTAGCTCGGGAGACCCAGTACTTC. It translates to CTGQNLARETQYF.

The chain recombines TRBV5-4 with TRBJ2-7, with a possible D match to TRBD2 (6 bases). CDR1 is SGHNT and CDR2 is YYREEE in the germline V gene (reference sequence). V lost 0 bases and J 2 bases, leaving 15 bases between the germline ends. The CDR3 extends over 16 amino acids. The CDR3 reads CASSLELGGMTYEQYF. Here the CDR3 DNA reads TGTGCCAGCAGCTTGGAGTTGGGCGGGATGACCTACGAGCAGTACTTC.

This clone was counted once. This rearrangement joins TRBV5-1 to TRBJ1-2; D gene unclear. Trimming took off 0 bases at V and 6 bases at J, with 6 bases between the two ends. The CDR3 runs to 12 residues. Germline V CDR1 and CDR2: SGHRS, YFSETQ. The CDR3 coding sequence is TGCGCCAGCAGCTTGGCGCGTGATGGCTACACCTTC. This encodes CASSLARDGYTF.

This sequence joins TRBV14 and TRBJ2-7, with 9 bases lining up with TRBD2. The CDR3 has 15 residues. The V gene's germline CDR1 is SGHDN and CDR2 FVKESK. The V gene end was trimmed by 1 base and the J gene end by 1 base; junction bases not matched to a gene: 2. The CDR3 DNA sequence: TGTGCCAGCAGCCAAGTTAGCGGGGGATCCTACGAGCAGTACTTC. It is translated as CASSQVSGGSYEQYF. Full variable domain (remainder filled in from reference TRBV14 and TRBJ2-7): EAGVTQFPSHSVIEKGQTVTLRCDPISGHDNLYWYRRVMGKEIKFLLHFVKESKQDESGMPNNRFLAERTGGTYSTLKVQPAELEDSGVYFCASSQVSGGSYEQYFGPGTRLTVT.

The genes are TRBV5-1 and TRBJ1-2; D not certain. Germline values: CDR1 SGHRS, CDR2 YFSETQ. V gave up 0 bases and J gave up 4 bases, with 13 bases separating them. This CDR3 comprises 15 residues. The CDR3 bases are TGCGCCAGCAGCTTGGTTCCAGGTAATGGCTATGGCTACACCTTC. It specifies CASSLVPGNGYGYTF.

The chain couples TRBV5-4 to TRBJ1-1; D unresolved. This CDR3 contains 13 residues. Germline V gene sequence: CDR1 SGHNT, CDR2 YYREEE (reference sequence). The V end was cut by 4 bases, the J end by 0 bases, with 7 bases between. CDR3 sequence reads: CASSPGVNTEAFF. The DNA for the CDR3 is TGTGCCAGCAGCCCCGGGGTGAACACTGAAGCTTTCTTT.

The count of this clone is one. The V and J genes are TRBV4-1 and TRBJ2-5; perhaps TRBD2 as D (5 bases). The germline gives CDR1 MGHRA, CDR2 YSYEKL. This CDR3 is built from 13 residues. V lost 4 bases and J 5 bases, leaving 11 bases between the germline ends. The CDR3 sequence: CASSRARGETQYF. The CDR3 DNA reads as TGCGCCAGCAGCCGAGCCCGAGGGGAGACCCAGTACTTC.

The CDR3 here is CASSLTRRDTGELFF. In nucleotides, the CDR3 is TGTGCCAGCAGCTTGACGCGGCGTGACACCGGGGAGCTGTTTTTT. V is TRBV5-5 and J is TRBJ2-2; D is uncertain. The germline CDR1 and CDR2 sequences are SGHKS and YYEKEE (reference sequence). With 1 base removed from V and 3 bases from J, the gap between germline ends came to 10 bases. The CDR3 loop spans 15 amino acids.

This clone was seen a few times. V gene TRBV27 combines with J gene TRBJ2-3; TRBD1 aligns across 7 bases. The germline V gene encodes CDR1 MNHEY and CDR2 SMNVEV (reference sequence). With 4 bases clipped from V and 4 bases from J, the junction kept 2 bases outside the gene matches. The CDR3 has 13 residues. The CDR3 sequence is CASSSQGADTQYF. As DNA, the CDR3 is TGTGCCAGCAGTTCCCAGGGGGCAGATACGCAGTATTTT.

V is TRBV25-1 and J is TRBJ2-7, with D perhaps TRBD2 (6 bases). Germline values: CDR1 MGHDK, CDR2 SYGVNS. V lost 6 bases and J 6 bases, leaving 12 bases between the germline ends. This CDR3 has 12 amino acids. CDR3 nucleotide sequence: TGTGCCAGCAGGGGTAACGGGGGCGAGCAGTACTTC. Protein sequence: CASRGNGGEQYF.

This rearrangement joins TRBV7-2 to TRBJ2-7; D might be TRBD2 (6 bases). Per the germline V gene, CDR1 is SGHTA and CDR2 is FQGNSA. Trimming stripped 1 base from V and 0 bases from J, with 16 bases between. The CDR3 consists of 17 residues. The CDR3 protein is CASSLEGGTSFSYEQYF. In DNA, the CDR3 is TGTGCCAGCAGCTTAGAGGGTGGGACTTCTTTCTCCTACGAGCAGTACTTC.

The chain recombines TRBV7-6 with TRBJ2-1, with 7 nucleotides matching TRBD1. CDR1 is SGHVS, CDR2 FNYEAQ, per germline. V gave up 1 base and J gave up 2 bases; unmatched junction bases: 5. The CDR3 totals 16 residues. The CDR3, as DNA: TGTGCCAGCAGCTTAGTCGCAGGGGGTACCTACAATGAGCAGTTCTTC. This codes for CASSLVAGGTYNEQFF.

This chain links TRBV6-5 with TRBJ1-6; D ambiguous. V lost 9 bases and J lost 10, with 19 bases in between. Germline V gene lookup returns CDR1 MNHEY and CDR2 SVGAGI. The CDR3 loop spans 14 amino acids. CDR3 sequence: CASYTAGLRSPLHF. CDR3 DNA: TGTGCCAGTTATACAGCTGGGTTACGATCACCCCTCCACTTT.